What follows are 32 T cell receptor beta chains derived from one specimen sequenced in a study of Graves' ophthalmopathy and Graves' hyperthyroidism. Transcripts of RNA were the source for amplifying TCR beta CDR3 regions. The authors performed first-round RT-PCR with HTBI primers and then a second-round multiplex PCR. MiXCR, run by TCRdb on the multiplex PCR reads, gives a single entry per CDR3 protein. In the table there are about 16,000 distinct CDR3 sequences, 46% of which are singletons. Material: peripheral blood. The receptors were gathered from a woman aged 40 to 49 with stable Graves' hyperthyroidism.

As for this clonotype: A much larger clone differs by one base, so this may be a read error. The chain is built from TRBV5-6 and TRBJ2-1, with unresolved D. V lost 4 bases and J lost 4, with 15 bases in between. CDR1 and CDR2 (germline): SGHDT, YYEEEE. The CDR3 loop spans 15 amino acids. Here the CDR3 reads CASSQGRQAYNEQFF. The DNA for the CDR3 is TGTGCCAGCAGCCAAGGTCGCCAGGCATACAATGAGCAGTTCTTC.

The gene calls are TRBV24-1 and TRBJ1-2; 7 nucleotides line up with TRBD1. CDR3 length: 13 residues. Germline CDR1 reads KGHDR; CDR2 reads SFDVKD. V lost 7 bases and J lost 7; bases outside the gene matches: 8. CDR3 DNA sequence: TGTGCCACCAGGCAACTGACAGGGTTTGGCTACACCTTC. It is translated as CATRQLTGFGYTF.

This clonotype has at least ten counts. V gene TRBV12-3 or TRBV12-4 combines with J gene TRBJ2-1; 12 bases are shared with TRBD2. The trim removed 5 bases at V and 5 bases at J, leaving 4 bases unmatched. The CDR3 contains 15 residues. The DNA of the CDR3 is TGTGCCAGCAGTCCGCGGACTAGCGGGAACAATGAGCAGTTCTTC. Translated, it gives CASSPRTSGNNEQFF.

Concerning this clonotype itself: One base away lies a much larger clone, so this may be a sequencing read error. The chain uses TRBV5-4 and TRBJ2-3; D is possibly TRBD2 (5 bases). This CDR3 is 15 amino acids long. Germline V gene lookup returns CDR1 SGHNT and CDR2 YYREEE (reference sequence). The CDR3 region has the DNA TGTGCCAGCAGCTTGGGAGGGCCGTTAGGAGATACGCAGAATTTT. Its translation is CASSLGGPLGDTQNF.

The sample holds a few counts of this clonotype. The chain employs TRBV27 and TRBJ2-1, with D possibly TRBD1 on 5 matching bases. CDR3 length: 12 residues. From germline, CDR1 is MNHEY and CDR2 SMNVEV (reference sequence). V gave up 5 bases and J gave up 15 bases, with 17 bases separating them. CDR3 residues: CASSVGQSVWFF. In DNA form, the CDR3 reads TGTGCCAGCAGTGTTGGACAATCCGTGTGGTTCTTC.

The rearrangement links TRBV7-2 to TRBJ2-1, with 11 bases matching TRBD2. Germline V gene data show CDR1 as SGHTA and CDR2 as FQGNSA. After removal of 4 bases from V and 6 bases from J, the junction contained 5 bases not matched to a gene. This CDR3 region has 15 residues. The CDR3 nucleotides are TGTGCCAGCAGCTCCCCGGGACTAGCGGTCAATGAGCAGTTCTTC. Translation: CASSSPGLAVNEQFF.

Only one count was recorded for this clonotype. The rearrangement uses TRBV20-1 and TRBJ2-7; tentatively, D is TRBD1 or TRBD2 (6 bases each). CDR1 DFQATT and CDR2 SNEGSKA come from the germline V gene (reference sequence). CDR3 length: 15 residues. The germline V and J ends were trimmed by 6 bases and 1 base, with 19 bases remaining between them. The CDR3 DNA follows: TGCAGTGCCGGAGAGGGGGGTAGGATTTCCTACGAGCAGTACTTC. It yields the protein CSAGEGGRISYEQYF.

Here the CDR3 reads CASSVGRAEGYTF. The CDR3 DNA reads TGTGCCAGCAGCGTAGGAAGGGCGGAGGGCTACACCTTC. The gene calls are TRBV9 and TRBJ1-2; no firm D call. The CDR3 runs 13 residues. V lost 0 bases and J 8 bases, leaving 11 bases between the germline ends. Per germline, CDR1 SGDLS and CDR2 YYNGEE.

Sample share makes this clonotype medium-sized. J is TRBJ1-2 and V is TRBV2, with a possible D match to TRBD1 (6 bases). V lost 6 bases and J 5 bases, leaving 10 bases between the germline ends. This CDR3 is 12 amino acids long. Per the germline V gene, CDR1 is SNHLY and CDR2 is FYNNEI. In DNA, the CDR3 is TGTGCCAGCAGCCCGGGGGCATATGGCTACACCTTC. Its translation is CASSPGAYGYTF.

The table lists this clonotype with many counts. The genes are TRBV20-1 and TRBJ2-2; D is undetermined. CDR1 DFQATT and CDR2 SNEGSKA come from the germline V gene (reference sequence). Trimming removed 2 bases from V and 6 bases from J, with 10 bases in between. There are 13 residues in the CDR3. CDR3 DNA: TGCAGTGCTAGACAAGTAGCCTCCGGGGAGCTGTTTTTT. Translating gives CSARQVASGELFF.

This clonotype was counted at least ten times. The rearrangement joins TRBV20-1 to TRBJ2-3; TRBD2 might be the D (6 bases). The CDR3 has 16 residues. CDR1 DFQATT and CDR2 SNEGSKA come from the germline V gene (reference sequence). The ends were cut back, 0 bases at V and 1 base at J, with 14 bases in the middle. CDR3 amino acids: CSARDGEAGRTDTQYF. The CDR3 DNA is TGCAGTGCTAGAGATGGGGAGGCGGGGCGCACAGATACGCAGTATTTT.

This clonotype appeared many times. J is TRBJ1-6 and V is TRBV6-2 or TRBV6-3, with D perhaps matching TRBD1 (5 bases). Germline V gives CDR1 MNHEY, CDR2 SVGEGT. Trimming shortened V by 6 bases and J by 6 bases, and 9 bases separated the two germline ends. The CDR3 spans 13 residues. The CDR3 bases are TGTGCCAGCAGGGGGGGTGGTAATTCACCCCTCCACTTT. Its translation: CASRGGGNSPLHF.

Notes on this clonotype: The final CDR3 position lacks the conserved phenylalanine or tryptophan, pointing to a likely read error. It is unclear where the CDR3 begins or ends on the DNA, so no DNA is shown, and the CDR3 is as TCRdb lists it. The CDR3 reads CASSYGTS. The chain is built from TRBV25-1 and TRBJ2-6. Germline V lookup: CDR1 MGHDK, CDR2 SYGVNS. The CDR3 spans 8 amino acids, including both terminal residues.

The sample holds one count of this clonotype. The J gene is TRBJ1-4, the V gene TRBV19; 7 bases match TRBD1. The germline V gene has CDR1 LNHDA and CDR2 SQIVND (reference sequence). The CDR3 loop spans 14 amino acids. After removal of 8 bases from V and 7 bases from J, the junction contained 10 bases not matched to a gene. DNA for the CDR3: TGTGCCAGTGAACAGGGGTCAGGGCTTGAAAAACTGTTTTTT. Translated: CASEQGSGLEKLFF.

This clonotype occurred many times. This rearrangement joins TRBV7-9 to TRBJ1-5; D possibly corresponds to TRBD1 (5 bases). The V end was cut by 3 bases, the J end by 9 bases, with 15 bases between. The CDR3 is 14 residues long. Germline V gene lookup returns CDR1 SEHNR and CDR2 FQNEAQ (reference sequence). Here the CDR3 DNA reads TGTGCCAGCAGCTTTTCAGGGAGGGACTCGCCCCAGCATTTT. Translating it yields CASSFSGRDSPQHF. Full variable domain (rest looked up from reference TRBV7-9 and TRBJ1-5): DTGVSQNPRHKITKRGQNVTFRCDPISEHNRLYWYRQTLGQGPEFLTYFQNEAQLEKSRLLSDRFSAERPKGSFSTLEIQRTEQGDSAMYLCASSFSGRDSPQHFGDGTRLSIL.

The chain combines TRBV3-1 with TRBJ2-3; TRBD2 matches at 14 bases. CDR1 and CDR2 from the germline V gene are LGHDT and YNNKEL (reference sequence). The CDR3 extends over 16 amino acids. With 6 bases clipped from V and 4 bases from J, the junction kept 6 bases outside the gene matches. CDR3 residues: CASSRLAGGRADTQYF. CDR3 in DNA: TGTGCCAGCAGTCGACTAGCGGGAGGGAGGGCAGATACGCAGTATTTT.

The gene calls are TRBV27 and TRBJ2-7; a possible D gene is TRBD2 (7 bases). Trimming left V 0 bases short and J 5 bases short, with 14 bases between. CDR3 length: 15 amino acids. Germline-derived CDR1 and CDR2 are MNHEY and SMNVEV (reference sequence). The CDR3, as DNA: TGTGCCAGCAGTTTATCGGCGGGGGCAGTCCACGAGCAGTACTTC. Protein sequence: CASSLSAGAVHEQYF.

This clonotype was recorded only once. This chain joins TRBV9 and TRBJ2-3, with D perhaps matching TRBD1 or TRBD2 (5 bases each). Trimming left V 0 bases short and J 6 bases short, with 8 bases between. The CDR3 runs 13 residues. The germline V gene has CDR1 SGDLS and CDR2 YYNGEE. The CDR3 loop reads CASSVGRDDTQYF. The CDR3 nucleotides are TGTGCCAGCAGCGTAGGAAGGGACGATACGCAGTATTTT. Together with reference TRBV9 and TRBJ2-3, the CDR3 gives the full variable domain: DSGVTQTPKHLITATGQRVTLRCSPRSGDLSVYWYQQSLDQGLQFLIQYYNGEERAKGNILERFSAQQFPDLHSELNLSSLELGDSALYFCASSVGRDDTQYFGPGTRLTVL.

This clonotype was counted a few times. The chain recombines TRBV7-9 with TRBJ2-2, with D tentatively TRBD2 (5 bases). Between the trimmed V and J ends, which lost 0 bases and 1 base, there was a span of 6 bases. Germline V gene lookup returns CDR1 SEHNR and CDR2 FQNEAQ (reference sequence). This CDR3 comprises 15 residues. CDR3 residues: CASSLAEENTGELFF. The CDR3 coding sequence is TGTGCCAGCAGCTTAGCGGAGGAGAACACCGGGGAGCTGTTTTTT.

The chain couples TRBV6-4 to TRBJ2-3; the D is unclear. CDR3 size: 13 residues. With 3 bases removed from V and 2 bases from J, the gap between germline ends came to 6 bases. Germline CDR1 reads MRHNA; CDR2 reads SNTAGT. DNA of the CDR3: TGTGCCAGCAGTGAGACCACCACAGATACGCAGTATTTT. This codes for CASSETTTDTQYF.

Notes on this clonotype: This could be a read error, since a much larger clone is one nucleotide away. The chain recombines TRBV4-2 with TRBJ2-3; maybe TRBD2 (5 bases). This CDR3 has 14 amino acids. Germline V gene lookup returns CDR1 LGHNA and CDR2 YNFKEQ. The CDR3 nucleotides are TGTGCCAGCAGCCAAGAAGAGGGCTCAGAGACGCAGTATTTT. Protein: CASSQEEGSETQYF.

The V and J genes are TRBV15 and TRBJ2-7, with TRBD2 identical over 12 bases. Germline values: CDR1 LNHNV, CDR2 YYDKDF (reference sequence). The CDR3 spans 17 residues. The V and J ends lost 0 bases and 3 bases, in that order; junction bases with no gene match: 6. CDR3 amino acids: CATSRETSGSILYEQYF. CDR3 bases: TGTGCCACCAGCAGAGAGACTAGCGGGAGCATCCTCTACGAGCAGTACTTC.

This sequence joins TRBV7-6 and TRBJ1-6; D not certain. Between the trimmed V and J ends, which lost 5 bases and 4 bases, there was a span of 12 bases. The germline CDR1 and CDR2 sequences are SGHVS and FNYEAQ. There are 15 residues in the CDR3. The DNA of the CDR3 is TGTGCCAGCAGCCCCGGATTTAATTATAATTCACCCCTCCACTTT. Its protein product is CASSPGFNYNSPLHF.

Ten or more counts support this clonotype. The chain has TRBV11-2 and TRBJ1-1; 10 bases map to TRBD1. With V trimmed by 5 bases and J by 7 bases, 4 bases remained unmatched. The CDR3 is made up of 13 amino acids. From germline, CDR1 is SGHAT and CDR2 FQNNGV. The DNA of the CDR3 is TGTGCCAGCAGCCCCCGGGACAGGGGTGAAGCTTTCTTT. Translation: CASSPRDRGEAFF.

This clonotype was counted ten times or more. This chain links TRBV5-1 with TRBJ1-2; tentative D call: TRBD1 (6 bases). Germline loops: CDR1 SGHRS, CDR2 YFSETQ. The ends were cut back, 4 bases at V and 4 bases at J, with 11 bases in the middle. The CDR3 runs to 13 residues. CDR3 in DNA: TGCGCCAGCAGCCTGACAGGTCCCTATGGCTACACCTTC. Amino acids: CASSLTGPYGYTF.

There are a few counts of this clonotype. As DNA, the CDR3 is TGCGCCAGCAGGGTTAGCGGGAGTTTTGGTGGCGATGAGCAGTTCTTC. Translating gives CASRVSGSFGGDEQFF. The chain has TRBV5-1 and TRBJ2-1; 9 positions match TRBD2. This CDR3 has 16 amino acids. Germline CDR1 and CDR2: SGHRS and YFSETQ. The ends lost 5 bases at V and 8 bases at J; junction bases unmatched: 14.

For this clonotype: Germline is not matched at one junction end, which may reflect a read error. The genes are TRBV7-2 and TRBJ2-3; 9 bases are shared with TRBD1. Germline V gives CDR1 SGHTA, CDR2 FQGNSA. The CDR3 sequence is 14 residues long. CDR3 region: CASSPPGQGPGQDF. CDR3 nucleotides: TGTGCCAGCAGCCCGCCGGGACAGGGTCCCGGGCAGGATTTT.

By sample share, this clonotype is medium-sized. The chain links TRBV7-2 to TRBJ2-3; D not resolved. This CDR3 comprises 13 residues. Germline V gene lookup returns CDR1 SGHTA and CDR2 FQGNSA. V was trimmed by 5 bases and J by 0 bases, leaving 6 bases between them. CDR3 nucleotide sequence: TGTGCCAGCAGCCTGCCTAGCACAGATACGCAGTATTTT. It specifies CASSLPSTDTQYF.

This rearrangement joins TRBV24-1 to TRBJ2-3, with 7 bases aligning to TRBD2. The CDR3 totals 16 residues. Unmatched junction bases numbered 12, after V lost 4 bases and J lost 6 bases. Germline V gene sequence: CDR1 KGHDR, CDR2 SFDVKD. CDR3 loop: CATSDLKRGQMDTQYF. DNA for the CDR3: TGTGCCACCAGTGACCTTAAGCGGGGCCAGATGGATACGCAGTATTTT.

The J gene is TRBJ1-1, the V gene TRBV10-3; D might be TRBD1 (5 bases). V lost 10 bases, J lost 5 bases, and 20 bases lay in between. The CDR3 is 14 residues long. Germline values: CDR1 ENHRY, CDR2 SYGVKD. CDR3 coding DNA: TGTGCCACCGCCGGGACTAGCGGGAGGACTGAAGCTTTCTTT. It codes for CATAGTSGRTEAFF.

This chain joins TRBV6-1 and TRBJ1-5, with 8 bases that match TRBD1. With 2 bases clipped from V and 3 bases from J, the junction kept 12 bases outside the gene matches. This CDR3 is built from 18 residues. Germline-derived CDR1 and CDR2 are MNHNS and SASEGT. In nucleotides, the CDR3 is TGTGCCAGCAGTGAACGCTTATCGTCGGGACAGGTCAATCAGCCCCAGCATTTT. Amino acid sequence: CASSERLSSGQVNQPQHF.

The rearrangement joins TRBV5-1 to TRBJ2-7; D assignment may be TRBD1 or TRBD2 (6 bases each). The CDR3 extends over 15 amino acids. The ends were cut back, 7 bases at V and 5 bases at J, with 22 bases in the middle. Looked up from germline, CDR1 is SGHRS and CDR2 is YFSETQ. The CDR3 loop is CASRGSGQPGDEQYF. CDR3 in DNA: TGCGCCAGCCGGGGGAGTGGACAGCCGGGGGACGAGCAGTACTTC.